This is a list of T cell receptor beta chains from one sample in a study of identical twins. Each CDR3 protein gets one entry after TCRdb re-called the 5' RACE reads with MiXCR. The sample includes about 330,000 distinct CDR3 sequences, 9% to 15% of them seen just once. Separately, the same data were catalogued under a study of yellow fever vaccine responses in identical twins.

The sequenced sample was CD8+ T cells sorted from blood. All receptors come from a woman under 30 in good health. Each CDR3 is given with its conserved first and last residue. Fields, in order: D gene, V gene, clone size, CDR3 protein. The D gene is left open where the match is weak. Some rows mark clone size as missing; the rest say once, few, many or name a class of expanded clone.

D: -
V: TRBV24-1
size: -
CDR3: CATGPGSSYNEQFF

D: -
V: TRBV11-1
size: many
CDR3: CASSHPNPSTINTDTQYF

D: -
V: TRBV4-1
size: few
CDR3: CASSPAAFNEQFF

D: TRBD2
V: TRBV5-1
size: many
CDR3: CASSQREAGYEQYF

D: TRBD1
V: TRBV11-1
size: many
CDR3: CASSLALDRGRRRTDTQYF

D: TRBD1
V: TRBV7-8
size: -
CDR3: CASSLGQGLGEKLFF

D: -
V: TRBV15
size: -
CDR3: CATSRDRSFDTQYF

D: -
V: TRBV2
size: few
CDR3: CASSDFSQGEPEKLFF

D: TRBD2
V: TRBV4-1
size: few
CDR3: CASSQDGGKGGELFF

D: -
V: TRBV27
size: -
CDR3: CASSFFGGRLSSPLHF

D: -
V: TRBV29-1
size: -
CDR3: CSVEREGTDKF

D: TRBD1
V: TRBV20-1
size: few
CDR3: CSARLDRGNTIYF

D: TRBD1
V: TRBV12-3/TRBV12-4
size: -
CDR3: CATAGQGYTEAFF

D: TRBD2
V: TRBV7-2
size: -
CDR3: CASSLVLAGSTDTQYF

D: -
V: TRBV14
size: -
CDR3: CASSQDGGRGSPLHF

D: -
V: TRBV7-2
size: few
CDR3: CASSLSTSNEQFF

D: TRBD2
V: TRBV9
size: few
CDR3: CASSPRLAYLGEQFF

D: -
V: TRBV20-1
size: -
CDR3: CSARDLVEQFF

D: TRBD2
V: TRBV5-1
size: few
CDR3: CASSAETSGPRSYEQYF

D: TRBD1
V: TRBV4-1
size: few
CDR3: CASSQVLQGAGLTGELFF

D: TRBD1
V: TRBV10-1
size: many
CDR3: CASSDPGTGGPDTQYF

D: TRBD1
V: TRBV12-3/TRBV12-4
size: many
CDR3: CVATGATGELFF

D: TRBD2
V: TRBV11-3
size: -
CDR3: CASSSLAGGSTDTQYF

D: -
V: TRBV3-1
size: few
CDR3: CASSPEMTSSLYNEQFF

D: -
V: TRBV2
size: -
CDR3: CASSEFDRLQETQYF

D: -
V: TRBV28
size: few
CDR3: CASSQTQGDQPQHF

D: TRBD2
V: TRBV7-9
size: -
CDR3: CASSWTSGRNEQYF

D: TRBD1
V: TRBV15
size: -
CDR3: CATSSPSGQGVAKNIQYF

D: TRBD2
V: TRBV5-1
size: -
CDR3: CASSYTGTNNEQFF

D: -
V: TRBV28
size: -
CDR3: CASSPDRGAGTEAFF

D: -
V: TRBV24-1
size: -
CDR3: CATSGGRERGTDTQYF

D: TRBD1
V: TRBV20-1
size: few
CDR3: CSARISGGENTEAFF

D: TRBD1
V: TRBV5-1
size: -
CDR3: CASRPGTEYGYTF

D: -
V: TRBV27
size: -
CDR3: CASSFPPQGEYNEQFF

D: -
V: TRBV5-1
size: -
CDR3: CASSASQETQYF

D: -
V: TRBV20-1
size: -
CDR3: CSGARLNEQFF

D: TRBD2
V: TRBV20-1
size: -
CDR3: CSARASGGEYNEQFF

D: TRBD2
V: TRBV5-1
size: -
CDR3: CASSLSGGAVETQYF